Sequencing of this TCR beta chain was carried out in a study of blood T cell repertoires in COVID-19. Recruited during active infection, patients (from Seattle) were subsequently followed longitudinally. The length of the CDR3 is 13 residues. Germline V gives CDR1 MDHEN, CDR2 SYDVKM. A note on this clone: One end of the junction is discordant with germline, which a read error may explain.

Using immunoSEQ multiplex PCR, the repertoire was profiled, and TCRdb retains in-frame clones only, with some absent. The top ten clones hold about 5.7% of a sample with some 75,000 clones, approximately 86% of them seen once. The source is a man aged 80 or over with COVID-19, enrolled during active disease. The sequencing sample was made of peripheral blood. The chain employs TRBV28 and TRBJ1-3; maybe TRBD1 (6 bases). CDR3 bases: TGTGCCAGCACTCACAACAGGGATTCAACTCCCTTTTTT. It yields the protein CASTHNRDSTPFF. The full variable domain, in which reference TRBV28 and TRBJ1-3 provide the parts outside the CDR3, is DVKVTQSSRYLVKRTGEKVFLECVQDMDHENMFWYRQDPGLGLRLIYFSYDVKMKEKGDIPEGYSVSREKKERFSLILESASTNQTSMYLCASTHNRDSTPFFGEGSWLTVV.